The 24 T cell receptor beta chains given below trace back to one sample, sequenced in a study of blood T cell repertoires in COVID-19. Method: immunoSEQ multiplex PCR; TCRdb's copy keeps in-frame clones and lacks some. The sample holds under 450,000 clones, 90% to 95% seen once. Sequencing input: PBMCs or T cells enriched from blood (not recorded which). These TCRs come from a woman between 40 and 50 years old who had been exposed to COVID-19.

The chain is built from TRBV4-1 and TRBJ2-7, with TRBD2 matching over 13 bases. The length of the CDR3 is 15 residues. The trim removed 4 bases at V and 6 bases at J, leaving 6 bases unmatched. Germline values: CDR1 MGHRA, CDR2 YSYEKL. Here the CDR3 DNA reads TGCGCCAGCAGCCGAGGGACTAGCGGGGCTTTCGAGCAGTACTTC. It specifies CASSRGTSGAFEQYF.

J is TRBJ1-2 and V is TRBV6-1; tentative D call: TRBD1 (6 bases). From germline, CDR1 is MNHNS and CDR2 SASEGT. The CDR3 totals 15 residues. V gave up 3 bases and J gave up 0 bases, with 11 bases separating them. In DNA form, the CDR3 reads TGTGCCAGCAGTGAGACAGGCCGTTCTAACTATGGCTACACCTTC. Its protein product is CASSETGRSNYGYTF.

The chain is built from TRBV18 and TRBJ2-5; 8 nucleotides align to TRBD2. CDR1 is KGHSH and CDR2 is LQKENI in the germline V gene. Unmatched junction bases numbered 8, after V lost 0 bases and J lost 5 bases. CDR3 length equals 16 residues. Written as DNA, the CDR3 is TGTGCCAGCTCACCACCGAGCGGGAGCCCTCAGGAGACCCAGTACTTC. This translates into CASSPPSGSPQETQYF.

V and J are TRBV9 and TRBJ2-7, with 8 bases lining up with TRBD2. With 0 bases clipped from V and 3 bases from J, the junction kept 2 bases outside the gene matches. CDR3 length: 14 amino acids. In germline, CDR1 is SGDLS, CDR2 YYNGEE. The CDR3 bases are TGTGCCAGCAGCGTAGGGCTAGCGGGCTACGAGCAGTACTTC. Protein product: CASSVGLAGYEQYF.

The chain employs TRBV7-2 and TRBJ1-3, with 7 bases aligning to TRBD1. Germline CDR1 is SGHTA and CDR2 is FQGNSA. This CDR3 is built from 14 residues. V lost 5 bases to trimming and J lost 5 bases; unmatched junction nucleotides: 6. The CDR3 region has the DNA TGTGCCAGCAGCCGCCCGGACAGGAGAAACACCATATATTTT. This sequence encodes CASSRPDRRNTIYF.

V gene TRBV28 combines with J gene TRBJ1-2; the match to TRBD1 covers 7 bases. Germline CDR1 reads MDHEN; CDR2 reads SYDVKM. This CDR3 has 12 residues. The ends lost 8 bases at V and 3 bases at J; junction bases unmatched: 3. The CDR3 here is CASGQDYYGYTF. The CDR3 DNA reads TGTGCCAGCGGACAGGACTACTATGGCTACACCTTC.

The chain links TRBV6-2 or TRBV6-3 to TRBJ2-7; 8 nucleotides match TRBD1. CDR3 length: 13 amino acids. Germline lookup yields CDR1 MNHEY and CDR2 SVGEGT. The V and J ends lost 5 bases and 1 base, in that order; junction bases with no gene match: 1. CDR3 DNA sequence: TGTGCCAGCAGTACAGGGGGGTCCTACGAGCAGTACTTC. This encodes CASSTGGSYEQYF.

The DNA for the CDR3 is TGTGCCAGCAGGGGGACAGGGGGCCAGTTCTTC. Translation gives CASRGTGGQFF. The rearrangement uses TRBV6-6 and TRBJ2-1, with 12 bases aligning to TRBD1. The germline CDR1 and CDR2 sequences are MNHNY and SVGAGI (reference sequence). V shed 6 bases and J 13 bases; nucleotides not matched to a gene: 1. CDR3 size: 11 residues.

This rearrangement joins TRBV7-9 to TRBJ1-4; D uncertain. Germline V gene lookup returns CDR1 SEHNR and CDR2 FQNEAQ (reference sequence). The CDR3 length is 16 residues. The V gene lost 7 bases and the J gene lost 3 bases, with 18 bases spanning the gap. This CDR3 is CASISNVGVANEKLFF. In DNA form, the CDR3 reads TGTGCCAGCATCTCAAATGTCGGAGTGGCTAATGAAAAACTGTTTTTT.

The chain employs TRBV24-1 and TRBJ2-2; 13 nucleotides match TRBD2. V was clipped by 3 bases and J by 8 bases; unmatched bases: 5. Per germline, CDR1 KGHDR and CDR2 SFDVKD. The CDR3 covers 16 residues. The CDR3 region has the DNA TGTGCCACCAGTGATAGGACTAGCGGGAGACGAGGGGAGCTGTTTTTT. It specifies CATSDRTSGRRGELFF.

In this sample, this clone turned up a few times. This chain joins TRBV11-3 and TRBJ1-2, with 10 nucleotides matching TRBD1. Germline values: CDR1 SGHNT, CDR2 YENEEA. V trimming: 8 bases; J trimming: 2 bases; junction bases outside the gene matches: 2. This CDR3 region has 13 residues. The CDR3 loop is CASAGQGNYGYTF. The DNA for the CDR3 is TGTGCCAGCGCGGGACAGGGGAACTATGGCTACACCTTC.

This clone has a handful of counts. This chain links TRBV7-9 with TRBJ1-2; D remains ambiguous. The V end was cut by 1 base, the J end by 7 bases, with 10 bases between. CDR3 length equals 13 residues. CDR1 and CDR2 (germline): SEHNR, FQNEAQ (reference sequence). CDR3 sequence: CASSLVEVGGYTF. The CDR3 DNA reads as TGTGCCAGCAGCTTAGTAGAGGTCGGTGGCTACACCTTC.

The chain employs TRBV18 and TRBJ2-7, with a possible D match to TRBD1 (6 bases). Trimming removed 2 bases at V and 7 bases at J, with 24 bases between. Germline V lookup: CDR1 KGHSH, CDR2 LQKENI. The CDR3 is made up of 17 amino acids. The DNA for the CDR3 is TGTGCCAGCTCACCAGTCGCTTCGGTTAGAGGGGGTGGAGAGCAGTACTTC. Protein sequence: CASSPVASVRGGGEQYF.

The chain carries TRBV7-2 and TRBJ2-7; 7 bases match TRBD2. CDR1 and CDR2 from the germline V gene are SGHTA and FQGNSA. CDR3 length equals 15 residues. V lost 3 bases to trimming and J lost 1 base; unmatched junction nucleotides: 6. The CDR3 loop is CASSFGGSPSYEQYF. The CDR3 nucleotides read TGTGCCAGCAGCTTTGGCGGGAGCCCTTCCTACGAGCAGTACTTC. The full variable domain, with the rest looked up from reference TRBV7-2 and TRBJ2-7, is GAGVSQSPSNKVTEKGKDVELRCDPISGHTALYWYRQSLGQGLEFLIYFQGNSAPDKSGLPSDRFSAERTGGSVSTLTIQRTQQEDSAVYLCASSFGGSPSYEQYFGPGTRLTVT.

The chain couples TRBV18 to TRBJ1-6; the D gene is possibly TRBD1 (5 bases). CDR3 length: 14 amino acids. The germline gives CDR1 KGHSH, CDR2 LQKENI. With 6 bases removed from V and 6 bases from J, the gap between germline ends came to 12 bases. Here the CDR3 reads CASSGGRSNSPLHF. The CDR3 DNA is TGTGCCAGCTCGGGGGGTAGAAGTAATTCACCCCTCCACTTT.

This chain joins TRBV30 and TRBJ1-6; D is uncertain. This CDR3 comprises 15 residues. Germline-derived CDR1 and CDR2 are GTSNPN and SVGIG (reference sequence). Trimming stripped 1 base from V and 0 bases from J, with 7 bases between. This chain's CDR3 is CAWSERVSYNSPLHF. The CDR3 coding sequence is TGTGCCTGGAGTGAGAGGGTCTCCTATAATTCACCCCTCCACTTT.

Remarks on this clone: The limits of the CDR3 on the DNA are not certain, so only TCRdb's listed CDR3 is given. The chain carries TRBV19 and TRBJ1-3. In germline, CDR1 is LNHDA, CDR2 SQIVND (reference sequence). The CDR3 comprises 20 residues, both ends counted. This CDR3 reads CASSTSGRETFFWSGNTIYF.

The chain is built from TRBV2 and TRBJ2-5; 8 bases match TRBD1. The V gene's germline CDR1 is SNHLY and CDR2 FYNNEI. The CDR3 runs 15 residues. Losses at the gene ends were 6 bases for V and 2 bases for J; bases not matched to a gene: 8. The chain's CDR3 is CASSLDRVRQETQYF. In nucleotides, the CDR3 is TGTGCCAGCAGCCTGGACAGGGTCAGGCAAGAGACCCAGTACTTC.

This clone was seen just once. This chain joins TRBV3-1 (or the pseudogene TRBV3-2) and TRBJ1-1, with D possibly matching TRBD1 (6 bases). Germline CDR1 reads LGHDT; CDR2 reads YNNKEL (reference sequence). This CDR3 comprises 14 residues. Trimming took 3 bases from V and 5 from J, leaving 13 bases between them. The CDR3 loop is CASSHPGVETEAFF. Written as DNA, the CDR3 is TGTGCCAGCAGCCACCCAGGGGTGGAAACTGAAGCTTTCTTT.

This sequence joins TRBV5-1 and TRBJ1-2, with D perhaps matching TRBD1 (5 bases). The CDR3 is 17 residues long. The V and J ends lost 4 bases and 5 bases respectively, with 24 bases between them. Germline CDR1 and CDR2: SGHRS and YFSETQ. The CDR3 DNA is TGCGCCAGCAGCACCGCCACCTCCGACAGACGATCTTATGGCTACACCTTC. Residues: CASSTATSDRRSYGYTF. The variable domain in full, with the rest retrieved from reference TRBV5-1 and TRBJ1-2, is KAGVTQTPRYLIKTRGQQVTLSCSPISGHRSVSWYQQTPGQGLQFLFEYFSETQRNKGNFPGRFSGRQFSNSRSEMNVSTLELGDSALYLCASSTATSDRRSYGYTFGSGTRLTVV.

V usage is TRBV9 and J usage is TRBJ2-1, with 9 bases that match TRBD2. The V segment lost 4 bases and the J segment 8 bases; nucleotides outside the gene matches: 13. Germline assignment: CDR1 SGDLS and CDR2 YYNGEE. The CDR3 sequence is 16 residues long. The CDR3 loop reads CASSPRPSGGPDEQFF. The CDR3 bases are TGTGCCAGCAGCCCCAGACCGAGCGGGGGGCCTGATGAGCAGTTCTTC.

The chain recombines TRBV4-2 with TRBJ2-7, with 9 bases that match TRBD2. From germline, CDR1 is LGHNA and CDR2 YNFKEQ. The V segment lost 0 bases and the J segment 2 bases; nucleotides outside the gene matches: 8. The CDR3 is 17 amino acids. The DNA of the CDR3 is TGTGCCAGCAGCCAAGATCTCCTAGCGGGAACAGCCTACGAGCAGTACTTC. This encodes CASSQDLLAGTAYEQYF.

About this clone: Compared with germline, one end of the junction differs, possibly owing to a read error. The chain joins TRBV2 to TRBJ2-7; the D gene is possibly TRBD1 (6 bases). The CDR3 totals 12 residues. Per germline, CDR1 SNHLY and CDR2 FYNNEI. The CDR3 region is CASTQRRDKADF. DNA for the CDR3: TGTGCCAGCACCCAGCGCCGGGACAAGGCCGACTTC.

The chain recombines TRBV19 with TRBJ2-1; 10 bases are shared with TRBD2. The trim removed 5 bases at V and 6 bases at J, leaving 1 base unmatched. The germline V gene has CDR1 LNHDA and CDR2 SQIVND (reference sequence). The CDR3 contains 13 residues. The CDR3 loop reads CASSSSGSNEQFF. CDR3 nucleotides: TGTGCCAGTAGTTCTAGCGGGAGCAATGAGCAGTTCTTC.